This T cell receptor (beta chain) is from a study of T cell repertoires in cytomegalovirus infection. Study in general: Well-studied HLA-B-restricted epitopes and recently identified HLA-C-restricted epitopes of CMV were both used in the study.

After removal of 3 bases from V and 5 bases from J, the junction contained 7 bases not matched to a gene. This CDR3 is 15 amino acids long. CDR1 is SGHTA and CDR2 is FQGNSA in the germline V gene. TCRdb re-analysed the reads in MiXCR, keeping a single row per CDR3 protein. There are about 480,000 distinct CDR3 sequences in the sample; 30% to 40% occur only once, and 15% to 20% lies in the top ten. As for this clonotype: Its antigen is not known.

V usage is TRBV7-2 and J usage is TRBJ2-1; 7 bases align to TRBD2. Sequencing used cultured PBMCs, obtained from culture after CMV antigen stimulation. The sequence derives from a human donor in good health (CMV status not recorded). Some clones in this sample may be carry-over from other donors' samples. CDR3 protein: CASSFLTSSNNEQFF. CDR3 sequence (DNA): TGTGCCAGCAGCTTCTTGACTAGCTCTAACAATGAGCAGTTCTTC.